This TCR beta chain emerged from a study of PD-L1 blockade in urothelial cancer. Study information: The patients first took atezolizumab in about 2014, receiving 1,200 mg intravenously every 3 weeks.

TCRdb keeps only in-frame clones here, not all; method: immunoSEQ multiplex PCR. The sample lists 85,000 to 100,000 clones, more than 75% occurring once. Indicated time point: pretreatment peripheral blood. In germline, CDR1 is ENHRY, CDR2 SYGVKD. This CDR3 spans 16 amino acids. V lost 10 bases to trimming and J lost 2 bases; unmatched junction nucleotides: 14. This chain joins TRBV10-3 and TRBJ2-7, with 10 bases that match TRBD2. The source material was PBMCs, sampled around atezolizumab (anti-PD-L1) treatment. This sequence originates from a man between 60 and 75 years old with urothelial cancer. The CDR3 region has the DNA TGTGCCACGACGCCCCAACTAGCGGGGACTACCTACGAGCAGTACTTC. Protein sequence: CATTPQLAGTTYEQYF.